Listed below are T cell receptor beta chains from one sample, sequenced in a study of T-cell reconstitution after alpha-beta-depleted transplantation in children. Each CDR3 protein is one row after TCRdb ran MiXCR on the PCR reads. The data show some 300,000 distinct CDR3 sequences, with about a tenth seen just once and around 2.5% held by the top ten. Source: PBMCs from the stem cell graft donor, taken from the stem cell graft. These receptors originate from a human donor who donated a stem cell graft to a child with acute lymphoblastic leukemia. CDR3s include the opening cysteine and the closing phenylalanine or tryptophan. Each record gives: clone size, D gene, J gene, V gene, CDR3 DNA, CDR3 protein. The D gene is left open where the match is weak. The listing skips clone size in some rows; elsewhere it reads once, few, many or a size class.

>few|TRBD2|TRBJ2-5|TRBV12-5
TGTGCTAGTGGACTCGCGGGACTAGCGGGAGGAGAGACCCAGTACTTC
CASGLAGLAGGETQYF
>few|NA|TRBJ2-7|TRBV18
TGTGCCAGCTCACCGGGACAAGTCTCTTCCGAGCAGTACTTC
CASSPGQVSSEQYF
>many|TRBD2|TRBJ2-7|TRBV5-1
TGCGCCAGCAGCCCCCCCGGGACTAGTTCCGAGCAGTACTTC
CASSPPGTSSEQYF
>few|NA|TRBJ1-2|TRBV3-1
TGTGCCAGCAGCCAAGGTTCAGAACGCTATGGCTACACCTTC
CASSQGSERYGYTF
>many|NA|TRBJ2-7|TRBV10-3
TGTGCCATCAGTGCCAGGTACGAGCAGTACTTC
CAISARYEQYF
>NA|NA|TRBJ2-3|TRBV27
TGTGCCAGCAGTTATTATAGGGCAGATACGCAGTATTTT
CASSYYRADTQYF
>NA|TRBD1|TRBJ2-7|TRBV29-1
TGCAGCGCAAAGACAGGGGCTAACTACGAGCAGTACTTC
CSAKTGANYEQYF
>few|TRBD1|TRBJ1-6|TRBV28
TGTGCCAGCACGTCAGGGGGATCACCCCTCCACTTT
CASTSGGSPLHF
>NA|NA|TRBJ2-1|TRBV29-1
TGCAGCGCCGATCTGACAGGCGATAGCTCCTACAATGAGCAGTTCTTC
CSADLTGDSSYNEQFF
>few|TRBD2|TRBJ2-1|TRBV7-3
TGTGCCAGCAGCTTAGGGACTAGTTGGAATGAGCAGTTCTTC
CASSLGTSWNEQFF
>many|TRBD2|TRBJ2-5|TRBV6-2/TRBV6-3
TGTGCCAGCAGAGGACTAGAAGGGACCCAGTACTTC
CASRGLEGTQYF
>few|TRBD1|TRBJ1-5|TRBV15
TGTGCCACCAGCGGGCGGACAGGGGGGAGTGAGGATCAGCCCCAGCATTTT
CATSGRTGGSEDQPQHF
>NA|TRBD2|TRBJ2-1|TRBV5-1
TGCGCCAGCAGCTCCACACTAGCGGGAGAGGCGAATGAGCAGTTCTTC
CASSSTLAGEANEQFF
>NA|TRBD1|TRBJ2-5|TRBV28
TGTGCCAGCAGTTTTACAGGGGGCAAGGAGACCCAGTACTTC
CASSFTGGKETQYF
>NA|NA|TRBJ1-2|TRBV5-1
TGCGCCAGCAGCTACTCAGGGGCCACCAACTATGGCTACACCTTC
CASSYSGATNYGYTF
>few|NA|TRBJ2-6|TRBV12-3/TRBV12-4
TGTGCCAGCAGTTTAGGCCACGGCTCTGGGGCCAACGTCCTGACTTTC
CASSLGHGSGANVLTF
>many|TRBD2|TRBJ2-1|TRBV20-1
TGCAGTTCGGGACTAGCGGGGAATGAGCAGTTCTTC
CSSGLAGNEQFF
>many|TRBD1|TRBJ1-4|TRBV5-1
TGCGCCAGCAGCCGGGGACAGGGGGCAACTAATGAAAAACTGTTTTTT
CASSRGQGATNEKLFF
>many|NA|TRBJ1-5|TRBV7-9
TGTGCCAGCAGCTTACAGGGTCAGCCCCAGCATTTT
CASSLQGQPQHF
>few|NA|TRBJ2-1|TRBV4-1
TGCGCCAGCAGCCAACTCGGAGGGAGTGATGAGCAGTTCTTC
CASSQLGGSDEQFF
>NA|TRBD2|TRBJ2-1|TRBV14
TGTGCCAGCAGCTCTAGCGGGAACTACAATGAGCAGTTCTTC
CASSSSGNYNEQFF
>many|TRBD2|TRBJ2-5|TRBV4-1
TGCGCCAGCAGCCAAGCTAGCGGGATTGAGACCCAGTACTTC
CASSQASGIETQYF
>many|TRBD1|TRBJ2-7|TRBV5-1
TGCGCCAGCAGCCTAGGACAGGAGAGCTCCTACGAGCAGTACTTC
CASSLGQESSYEQYF
>few|NA|TRBJ1-1|TRBV3-1
TGTGCCAGCAGCCCCGCGCACTATATGAACACTGAAGCTTTCTTT
CASSPAHYMNTEAFF
>few|TRBD2|TRBJ2-5|TRBV9
TGTGCCAGCAGCCCGACTAGCGGCCCTCGAGAGACCCAGTACTTC
CASSPTSGPRETQYF
>NA|TRBD1|TRBJ2-5|TRBV7-8
TGTGCCAGCAGCTCAGAGTGGCTAGCTGAGAGAGGGGGACAGGAGACCCAGTACTTC
CASSSEWLAERGGQETQYF